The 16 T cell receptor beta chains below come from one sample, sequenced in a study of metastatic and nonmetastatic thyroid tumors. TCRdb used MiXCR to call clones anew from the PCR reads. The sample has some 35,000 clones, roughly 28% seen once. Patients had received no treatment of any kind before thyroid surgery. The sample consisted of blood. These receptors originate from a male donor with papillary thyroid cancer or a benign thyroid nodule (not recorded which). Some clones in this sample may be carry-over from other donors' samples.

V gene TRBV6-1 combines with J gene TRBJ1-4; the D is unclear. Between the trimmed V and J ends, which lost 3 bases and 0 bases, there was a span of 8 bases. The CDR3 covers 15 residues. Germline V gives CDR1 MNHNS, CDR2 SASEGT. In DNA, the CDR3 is TGTGCCAGCAGTGAGGTCGGCGCAACTAATGAAAAACTGTTTTTT. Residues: CASSEVGATNEKLFF.

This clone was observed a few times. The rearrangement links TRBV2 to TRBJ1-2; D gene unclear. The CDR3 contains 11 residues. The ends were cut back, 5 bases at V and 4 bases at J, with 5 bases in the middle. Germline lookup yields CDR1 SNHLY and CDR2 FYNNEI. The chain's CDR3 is CASSYSYGYTF. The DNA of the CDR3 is TGTGCCAGCAGTTACAGCTATGGCTACACCTTC.

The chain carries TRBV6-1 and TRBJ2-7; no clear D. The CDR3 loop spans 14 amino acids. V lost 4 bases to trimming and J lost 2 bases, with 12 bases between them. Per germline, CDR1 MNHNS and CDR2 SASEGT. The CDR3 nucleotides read TGTGCCAGCAGTGTCAACCCCTCGGCCTACGAGCAGTACTTC. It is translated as CASSVNPSAYEQYF.

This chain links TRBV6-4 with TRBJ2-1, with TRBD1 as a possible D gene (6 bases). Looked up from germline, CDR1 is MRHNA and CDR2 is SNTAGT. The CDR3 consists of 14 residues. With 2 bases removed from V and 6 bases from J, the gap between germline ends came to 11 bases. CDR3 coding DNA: TGTGCCAGCAGTGACGGGAAAGGGGGCAATGAGCAGTTCTTC. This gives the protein CASSDGKGGNEQFF.

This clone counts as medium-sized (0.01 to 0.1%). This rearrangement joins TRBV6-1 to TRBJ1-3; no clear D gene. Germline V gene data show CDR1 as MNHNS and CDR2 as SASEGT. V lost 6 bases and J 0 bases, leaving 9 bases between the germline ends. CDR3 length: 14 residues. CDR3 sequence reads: CASRPRSSGNTIYF. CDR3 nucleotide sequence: TGTGCCAGCAGACCCCGTTCCTCTGGAAACACCATATATTTT.

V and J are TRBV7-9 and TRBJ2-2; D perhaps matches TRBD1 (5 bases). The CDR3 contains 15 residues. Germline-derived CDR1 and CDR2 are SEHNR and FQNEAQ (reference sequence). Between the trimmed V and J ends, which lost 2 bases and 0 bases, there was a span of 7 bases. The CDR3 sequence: CASSLWGSNTGELFF. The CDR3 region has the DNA TGTGCCAGCAGCTTATGGGGCTCGAACACCGGGGAGCTGTTTTTT.

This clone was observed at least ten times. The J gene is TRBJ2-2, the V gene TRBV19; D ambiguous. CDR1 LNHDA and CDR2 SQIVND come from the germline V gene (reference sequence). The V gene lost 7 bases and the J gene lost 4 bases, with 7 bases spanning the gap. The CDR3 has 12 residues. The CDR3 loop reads CASTQPTGELFF. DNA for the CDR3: TGTGCCAGTACGCAGCCCACCGGGGAGCTGTTTTTT.

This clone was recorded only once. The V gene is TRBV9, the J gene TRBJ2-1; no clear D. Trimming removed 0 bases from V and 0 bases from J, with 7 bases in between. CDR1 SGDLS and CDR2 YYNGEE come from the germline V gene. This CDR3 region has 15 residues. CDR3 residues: CASSVGGFSYNEQFF. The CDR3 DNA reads TGTGCCAGCAGCGTAGGAGGATTCTCCTACAATGAGCAGTTCTTC.

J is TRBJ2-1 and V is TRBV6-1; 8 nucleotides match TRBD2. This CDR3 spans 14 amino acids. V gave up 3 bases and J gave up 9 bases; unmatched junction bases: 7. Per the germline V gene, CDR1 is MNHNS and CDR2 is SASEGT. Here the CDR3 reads CASSEDSGSAEQFF. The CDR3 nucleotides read TGTGCCAGCAGTGAGGACAGCGGGAGTGCTGAGCAGTTCTTC.

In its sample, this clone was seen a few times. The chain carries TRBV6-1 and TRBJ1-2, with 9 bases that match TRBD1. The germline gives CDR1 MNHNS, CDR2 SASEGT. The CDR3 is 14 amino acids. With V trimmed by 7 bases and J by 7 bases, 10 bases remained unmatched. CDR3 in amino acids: CASISGTGTFGYTF. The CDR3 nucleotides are TGTGCCAGCATCTCCGGGACAGGGACTTTTGGCTACACCTTC.

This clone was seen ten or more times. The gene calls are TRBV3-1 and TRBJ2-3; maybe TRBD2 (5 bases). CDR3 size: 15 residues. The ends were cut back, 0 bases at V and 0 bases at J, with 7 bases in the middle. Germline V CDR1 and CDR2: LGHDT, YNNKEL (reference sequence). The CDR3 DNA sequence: TGTGCCAGCAGCCAAGAACGCGGGAGCACAGATACGCAGTATTTT. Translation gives CASSQERGSTDTQYF.

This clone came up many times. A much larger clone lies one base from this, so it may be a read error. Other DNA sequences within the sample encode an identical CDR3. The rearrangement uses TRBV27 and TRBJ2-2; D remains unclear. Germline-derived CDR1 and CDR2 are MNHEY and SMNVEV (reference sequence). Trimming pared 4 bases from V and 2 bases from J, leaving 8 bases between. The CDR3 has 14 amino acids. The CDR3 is CASSYLGNTGELFF. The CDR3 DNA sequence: TGTGCCAGCAGTTACCTTGGTAACACCGGGGAGCTGTTTTTT.

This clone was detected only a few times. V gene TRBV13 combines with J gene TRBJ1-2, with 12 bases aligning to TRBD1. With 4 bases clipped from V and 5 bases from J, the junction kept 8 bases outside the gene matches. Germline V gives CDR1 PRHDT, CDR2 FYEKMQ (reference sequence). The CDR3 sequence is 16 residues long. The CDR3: CASSSYGTGGRYGYTF. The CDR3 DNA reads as TGTGCCAGCAGCTCCTACGGGACAGGGGGCAGGTATGGCTACACCTTC.

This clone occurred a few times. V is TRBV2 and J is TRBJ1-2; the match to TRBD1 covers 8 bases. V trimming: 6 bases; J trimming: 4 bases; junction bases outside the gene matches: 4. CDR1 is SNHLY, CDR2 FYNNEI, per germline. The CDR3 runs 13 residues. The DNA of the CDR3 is TGTGCCAGCAGAGACAGGGGAGGCTATGGCTACACCTTC. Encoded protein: CASRDRGGYGYTF.

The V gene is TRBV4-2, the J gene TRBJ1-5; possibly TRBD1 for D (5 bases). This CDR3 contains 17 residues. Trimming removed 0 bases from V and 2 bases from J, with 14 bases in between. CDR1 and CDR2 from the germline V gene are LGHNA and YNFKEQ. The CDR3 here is CASSQEGGALRNQPQHF. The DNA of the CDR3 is TGTGCCAGCAGCCAAGAAGGAGGGGCCTTACGCAATCAGCCCCAGCATTTT.

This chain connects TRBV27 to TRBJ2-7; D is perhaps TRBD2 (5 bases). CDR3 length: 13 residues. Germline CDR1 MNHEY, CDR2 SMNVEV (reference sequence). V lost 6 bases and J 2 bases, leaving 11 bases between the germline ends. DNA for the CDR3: TGTGCCAGCAGGACGCTAGCTGCCTACGAGCAGTACTTC. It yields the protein CASRTLAAYEQYF.